One sample yielded the 20 T cell receptor beta chains listed below, sequenced in a study of persistence of HIV-infected CD4 T cells. Sequencing used immunoSEQ version 4 in survey mode. Sequencing was performed with immunoSEQ multiplex PCR; in TCRdb, only in-frame clones are kept and a portion is missing. The repertoire consists of about 50,000 clones, with around 75% occurring once and the leading ten covering approximately 3%. The stimulus was lysate of CMV-infected fibroblasts, around 11 ug/mL. CD40L-negative CD69-negative CD45RO-high memory CD4+ T cells were sorted as populations depleted of antigen-responding cells. What these receptors recognize is not known. The sequences come from CD4+ T cells sorted from PBMCs after roughly 19-hour stimulation, collected from a patient who received antiretroviral therapy. These receptor sequences come from an adult man with HIV who was CMV-seropositive.

The table lists this clone with a count of one. Other DNA sequences in the same sample also yield this CDR3. This chain uses TRBV6-2 or TRBV6-3 with TRBJ1-5, with TRBD1 matching over 7 bases. V was pared by 0 bases and J by 2 bases, with 1 base of the junction left unmatched. This CDR3 region has 15 residues. The V gene's germline CDR1 is MNHEY and CDR2 SVGEGT. DNA of the CDR3: TGTGCCAGCAGTTACTCCGACAGGGGCAATCAGCCCCAGCATTTT. It translates to CASSYSDRGNQPQHF.

This clone appeared once. This sequence joins TRBV11-3 and TRBJ2-7; D gene uncertain. Per the germline V gene, CDR1 is SGHNT and CDR2 is YENEEA. The CDR3 has 13 residues. The ends were cut back, 4 bases at V and 4 bases at J, with 11 bases in the middle. The chain's CDR3 is CASSSSFSYEQYF. CDR3 nucleotide sequence: TGTGCCAGCAGCTCCTCCTTTTCATACGAGCAGTACTTC.

This clone was seen a single time. The chain uses TRBV6-5 and TRBJ1-1; D is ambiguous. This CDR3 is built from 15 residues. Deletions cut 6 bases from V and 0 bases from J, with 14 bases between. CDR1 and CDR2 (germline): MNHEY, SVGAGI. Written as DNA, the CDR3 is TGTGCCAGCAGCCGAGGGAGTTTTATGAACACTGAAGCTTTCTTT. This translates into CASSRGSFMNTEAFF.

CDR3 protein: CAWRPAENPNTEAFF. CDR3 bases: TGTGCCTGGAGGCCGGCGGAAAACCCGAACACTGAAGCTTTCTTT. The V and J genes are TRBV30 and TRBJ1-1; no firm D call. The CDR3 loop spans 15 amino acids. Germline V lookup: CDR1 GTSNPN, CDR2 SVGIG (reference sequence). V shed 3 bases and J shed 1 base, with 15 bases lying between them.

This clone has just a few counts. The rearrangement joins TRBV20-1 to TRBJ2-1; D remains ambiguous. Germline V gene lookup returns CDR1 DFQATT and CDR2 SNEGSKA (reference sequence). V lost 3 bases to trimming and J lost 10 bases, with 10 bases between them. CDR3 length: 11 residues. As DNA, the CDR3 is TGCAGTGCTAGTAAAAGCAGGGAGCAGTTCTTC. Translating it yields CSASKSREQFF.

This rearrangement joins TRBV29-1 to TRBJ1-5; D not resolved. Germline V gene lookup returns CDR1 SQVTM and CDR2 ANQGSEA. There are 14 residues in the CDR3. With 5 bases removed from V and 3 bases from J, the gap between germline ends came to 14 bases. CDR3 in DNA: TGCAGCGTTTCATCCGATAGGAACAATCAGCCCCAGCATTTT. Translation gives CSVSSDRNNQPQHF. The full variable domain, completed using reference TRBV29-1 and TRBJ1-5, is SAVISQKPSRDICQRGTSLTIQCQVDSQVTMMFWYRQQPGQSLTLIATANQGSEATYESGFVIDKFPISRPNLTFSTLTVSNMSPEDSSIYLCSVSSDRNNQPQHFGDGTRLSIL.

V gene TRBV7-2 combines with J gene TRBJ2-7, with D uncertain. Per the germline V gene, CDR1 is SGHTA and CDR2 is FQGNSA. The CDR3 contains 11 residues. Trimming took 3 bases from V and 5 from J, leaving 5 bases between them. CDR3 in amino acids: CASSFFHEQYF. As DNA, the CDR3 is TGTGCCAGCAGCTTTTTTCACGAGCAGTACTTC.

The V and J genes are TRBV5-1 and TRBJ1-1; a possible D gene is TRBD1 (5 bases). V lost 3 bases and J 2 bases, leaving 8 bases between the germline ends. The length of the CDR3 is 13 residues. The germline V gene encodes CDR1 SGHRS and CDR2 YFSETQ. The CDR3 DNA is TGCGCCAGCAGCTCGACAGCAAACACTGAAGCTTTCTTT. Protein product: CASSSTANTEAFF.

This clone was counted once. This rearrangement joins TRBV14 to TRBJ2-5, with TRBD2 matching 12 bases. CDR3 size: 16 residues. V shed 1 base, J shed 4 bases, and the junction held 4 bases outside the gene matches. CDR1 is SGHDN, CDR2 FVKESK, per germline. Here the CDR3 DNA reads TGTGCCAGCAGCCAAGCGACTAGCGGGAGAGGAGAGACCCAGTACTTC. This codes for CASSQATSGRGETQYF. The full variable domain, in which reference TRBV14 and TRBJ2-5 provide the parts outside the CDR3, is EAGVTQFPSHSVIEKGQTVTLRCDPISGHDNLYWYRRVMGKEIKFLLHFVKESKQDESGMPNNRFLAERTGGTYSTLKVQPAELEDSGVYFCASSQATSGRGETQYFGPGTRLLVL.

V and J are TRBV10-3 and TRBJ2-5, with TRBD2 as a possible D gene (5 bases). The germline V gene encodes CDR1 ENHRY and CDR2 SYGVKD. V dropped 7 bases and J dropped 5 bases, with 11 bases sitting between them. The CDR3 totals 12 residues. The CDR3 here is CAIIGAEETQYF. Here the CDR3 DNA reads TGTGCCATCATTGGAGCGGAGGAGACCCAGTACTTC.

As DNA, the CDR3 is TGTGCCAGCTCACCACGTCCAGGGTGGAATTCACCCCTCCACTTT. Amino acids: CASSPRPGWNSPLHF. The V and J genes are TRBV18 and TRBJ1-6; TRBD1 is a possible D gene (5 bases). Germline assignment: CDR1 KGHSH and CDR2 LQKENI. The V end was cut by 1 base, the J end by 7 bases, with 11 bases between. CDR3 length: 15 residues.

The chain uses TRBV19 and TRBJ2-6, with TRBD1 matching 9 bases. After removal of 6 bases from V and 2 bases from J, the junction contained 2 bases not matched to a gene. The CDR3 has 15 amino acids. The germline V gene has CDR1 LNHDA and CDR2 SQIVND (reference sequence). CDR3 sequence: CASRGQGAGANVLTF. The CDR3 DNA is TGTGCCAGTAGGGGACAGGGTGCTGGGGCCAACGTCCTGACTTTC.

This clone is classed as medium-sized. V and J are TRBV30 and TRBJ1-5; no clear D gene. Trimming cost V 4 bases and J 6 bases, with 19 bases left between them. The CDR3 is 15 amino acids. Germline loops: CDR1 GTSNPN, CDR2 SVGIG (reference sequence). The CDR3 nucleotides read TGTGCCTGGACCGCGGGGTGGGGATCAGGTCAGCCCCAGCATTTT. Its translation: CAWTAGWGSGQPQHF.

The CDR3 spells CASNPKWTSGNTGELFF. CDR3 coding DNA: TGCGCCAGCAACCCGAAGTGGACTAGCGGGAACACCGGGGAGCTGTTTTTT. The rearrangement links TRBV4-1 to TRBJ2-2, with 10 positions matching TRBD2. CDR3 length: 17 residues. With V trimmed by 7 bases and J by 1 base, 9 bases remained unmatched. Germline loops: CDR1 MGHRA, CDR2 YSYEKL.

The V call is TRBV3-1 (or the pseudogene TRBV3-2), the J call TRBJ1-6; no clear D gene. Trimming pared 5 bases from V and 6 bases from J, leaving 17 bases between. The CDR3 loop spans 16 amino acids. Per the germline V gene, CDR1 is LGHDT and CDR2 is YNNKEL (reference sequence). Here the CDR3 DNA reads TGTGCCAGCAGCTACATTGGACGGTCGGTTAATTCACCCCTCCACTTT. Translation: CASSYIGRSVNSPLHF.

This chain joins TRBV2 and TRBJ2-3, with D perhaps matching TRBD2 (6 bases). V was trimmed by 11 bases and J by 0 bases, leaving 15 bases between them. CDR1 is SNHLY, CDR2 FYNNEI, per germline. This CDR3 contains 14 residues. In DNA, the CDR3 is TGTGCCTCAAAAAGGACTACTAGCACAGATACGCAGTATTTT. Translating gives CASKRTTSTDTQYF.

DNA of the CDR3: TGTGCCTGGACCAACACCAGGGTTGAGCAGTTCTTC. Translated, it gives CAWTNTRVEQFF. The chain is built from TRBV30 and TRBJ2-1; possibly TRBD1 for D (5 bases). In germline, CDR1 is GTSNPN, CDR2 SVGIG (reference sequence). This CDR3 comprises 12 residues. V was shortened by 4 bases and J by 9 bases, with 13 bases between the two germline ends.

The chain employs TRBV18 and TRBJ1-2; a possible D gene is TRBD1 (6 bases). Trimming pared 0 bases from V and 2 bases from J, leaving 13 bases between. Germline CDR1 and CDR2: KGHSH and LQKENI. The CDR3 is made up of 16 amino acids. The CDR3 DNA sequence: TGTGCCAGCTCACCACCGGTGGCAGGGGTGAACTATGGCTACACCTTC. Amino acid sequence: CASSPPVAGVNYGYTF.

In this sample, this clone turned up a few times. V is TRBV12-3 or TRBV12-4 and J is TRBJ2-7, with TRBD1 matching over 7 bases. The CDR3 consists of 13 residues. V shed 7 bases and J 2 bases; nucleotides not matched to a gene: 5. CDR3 nucleotide sequence: TGTGCCAGCACCGTGACAGGGACCTACGAGCAGTACTTC. Its translation is CASTVTGTYEQYF.

The chain recombines TRBV19 with TRBJ2-5; no clear D. Germline V gene sequence: CDR1 LNHDA, CDR2 SQIVND (reference sequence). The CDR3 contains 12 residues. V lost 6 bases, J lost 5 bases, and 10 bases lay in between. The CDR3 region is CASSPKGETQYF. CDR3 DNA: TGTGCCAGTAGCCCTAAAGGGGAGACCCAGTACTTC.